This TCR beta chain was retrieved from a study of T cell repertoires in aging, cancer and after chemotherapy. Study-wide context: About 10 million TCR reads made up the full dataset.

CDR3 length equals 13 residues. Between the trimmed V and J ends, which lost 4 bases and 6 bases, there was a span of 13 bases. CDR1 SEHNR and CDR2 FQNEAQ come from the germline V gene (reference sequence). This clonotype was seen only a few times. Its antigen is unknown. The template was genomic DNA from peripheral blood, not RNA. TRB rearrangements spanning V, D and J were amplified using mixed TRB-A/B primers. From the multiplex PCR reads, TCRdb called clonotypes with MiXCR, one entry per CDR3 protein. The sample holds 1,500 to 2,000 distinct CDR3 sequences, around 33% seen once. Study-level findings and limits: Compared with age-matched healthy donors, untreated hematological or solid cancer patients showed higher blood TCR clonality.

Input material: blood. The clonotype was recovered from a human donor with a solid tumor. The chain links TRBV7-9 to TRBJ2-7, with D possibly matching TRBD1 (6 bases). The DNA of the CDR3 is TGTGCCAGCAGCTCCGGACAGTATCCCGAGCAGTACGTC. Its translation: CASSSGQYPEQYV.